These 22 T cell receptor beta chains came from one sample sequenced in a study of blood T cell repertoires in COVID-19. Sequencing was performed with immunoSEQ multiplex PCR; in TCRdb, only in-frame clones are kept and a portion is missing. This sample has roughly 220,000 clones; 82% occur once, and the top ten carry over 14%. Sequencing used PBMCs or T cells enriched from blood (not recorded which). All receptors come from a man aged 35 to 55 who had recovered from COVID-19.

A remark on this clone: Other nucleotide sequences from this sample produce the same CDR3. CDR3 residues: CASSLAPNQPQHF. The CDR3 coding sequence is TGCGCCAGCAGCTTGGCTCCTAATCAGCCCCAGCATTTT. The V call is TRBV5-1, the J call TRBJ1-5; D ambiguous. From germline, CDR1 is SGHRS and CDR2 YFSETQ. Trimming took off 0 bases at V and 4 bases at J, with 5 bases between the two ends. This CDR3 is built from 13 residues.

This clone has a single count. The rearrangement joins TRBV14 to TRBJ1-1; 8 bases map to TRBD1. The CDR3 totals 13 residues. Germline V gene lookup returns CDR1 SGHDN and CDR2 FVKESK. The trim removed 5 bases at V and 10 bases at J, leaving 9 bases unmatched. This CDR3 reads CASSAGQALRAFF. CDR3 coding DNA: TGTGCCAGCAGCGCGGGACAGGCCCTGCGAGCTTTCTTT.

V is TRBV7-9 and J is TRBJ2-7, with D perhaps TRBD2 (5 bases). V gave up 5 bases and J gave up 0 bases, with 11 bases separating them. This CDR3 spans 14 amino acids. From germline, CDR1 is SEHNR and CDR2 FQNEAQ (reference sequence). This chain's CDR3 is CASSQSGSSYEQYF. The DNA for the CDR3 is TGTGCCAGCAGCCAATCGGGAAGCTCCTACGAGCAGTACTTC.

V is TRBV7-3 and J is TRBJ2-2; TRBD2 agrees at 7 bases. With V trimmed by 8 bases and J by 4 bases, 13 bases remained unmatched. Germline lookup yields CDR1 SGHTA and CDR2 FQGTGA. The CDR3 consists of 16 residues. The CDR3 DNA sequence: TGTGCCAGCTGCAAGGCTGGGGGACTATTCACCGGGGAGCTGTTTTTT. It encodes CASCKAGGLFTGELFF.

J is TRBJ2-3 and V is TRBV7-2; tentative D call: TRBD2 (6 bases). Germline lookup yields CDR1 SGHTA and CDR2 FQGNSA. This CDR3 region has 14 residues. V gave up 1 base and J gave up 6 bases, with 11 bases separating them. Here the CDR3 DNA reads TGTGCCAGCAGCTTAGGGGGGGTAATGGATACGCAGTATTTT. This translates into CASSLGGVMDTQYF.

V usage is TRBV10-3 and J usage is TRBJ1-5, with TRBD1 identical over 8 bases. J was trimmed by 3 bases and V by 4 bases; bases with no gene match: 2. The CDR3 length is 14 residues. CDR1 is ENHRY, CDR2 SYGVKD, per germline. The CDR3 DNA reads as TGTGCCATCAGTGCGGACAGGGTCAATCAGCCCCAGCATTTT. Translating it yields CAISADRVNQPQHF.

The chain has TRBV11-2 and TRBJ1-2, with 8 bases fitting TRBD1. V gave up 5 bases and J gave up 3 bases; unmatched junction bases: 5. Germline loops: CDR1 SGHAT, CDR2 FQNNGV. The length of the CDR3 is 14 residues. The CDR3 DNA reads TGTGCCAGCAGCCGGACAGGGCTGGACTATGGCTACACCTTC. It encodes CASSRTGLDYGYTF.

This chain links TRBV5-1 with TRBJ2-3; 13 bases align to TRBD2. Per the germline V gene, CDR1 is SGHRS and CDR2 is YFSETQ. This CDR3 has 16 amino acids. V lost 2 bases and J lost 6; bases outside the gene matches: 6. In DNA form, the CDR3 reads TGCGCCAGCAGCTTCACTAGCGGGGGGGCCAGCGATACGCAGTATTTT. It yields the protein CASSFTSGGASDTQYF.

This clone was recorded once. The V and J genes are TRBV7-9 and TRBJ1-1; D remains unclear. V lost 1 base and J 0 bases, leaving 3 bases between the germline ends. Germline assignment: CDR1 SEHNR and CDR2 FQNEAQ (reference sequence). This CDR3 spans 13 amino acids. The CDR3 DNA follows: TGTGCCAGCAGCTTAGTCTTGAACACTGAAGCTTTCTTT. Translated: CASSLVLNTEAFF.

V and J are TRBV11-1 and TRBJ1-1, with a weak D call TRBD1 (6 bases). Trimming cost V 3 bases and J 6 bases, with 8 bases left between them. The germline V gene has CDR1 SGHAT and CDR2 FQDESV (reference sequence). The CDR3 extends over 12 amino acids. CDR3 amino acids: CASSLYRAEAFF. Here the CDR3 DNA reads TGTGCCAGCAGCTTGTACAGGGCTGAAGCTTTCTTT. Full variable domain (remainder filled in from reference TRBV11-1 and TRBJ1-1): EAEVAQSPRYKITEKSQAVAFWCDPISGHATLYWYRQILGQGPELLVQFQDESVVDDSQLPKDRFSAERLKGVDSTLKIQPAELGDSAMYLCASSLYRAEAFFGQGTRLTVV.

The chain joins TRBV7-9 to TRBJ1-1; no firm D call. The V gene's germline CDR1 is SEHNR and CDR2 FQNEAQ (reference sequence). The CDR3 contains 13 residues. V was shortened by 7 bases and J by 6 bases, with 15 bases between the two germline ends. The CDR3 DNA sequence: TGTGCCAGCATCCTTTACGGTTCCGCTGAAGCTTTCTTT. This translates into CASILYGSAEAFF.

V is TRBV5-1 and J is TRBJ2-3, with 7 bases aligning to TRBD2. This CDR3 spans 13 amino acids. With 4 bases clipped from V and 5 bases from J, the junction kept 4 bases outside the gene matches. Germline V gene lookup returns CDR1 SGHRS and CDR2 YFSETQ. The CDR3 sequence is CASSERGRDTQYF. As DNA, the CDR3 is TGCGCCAGCAGCGAGCGGGGACGAGATACGCAGTATTTT. Variable domain in full (rest from reference TRBV5-1 and TRBJ2-3): KAGVTQTPRYLIKTRGQQVTLSCSPISGHRSVSWYQQTPGQGLQFLFEYFSETQRNKGNFPGRFSGRQFSNSRSEMNVSTLELGDSALYLCASSERGRDTQYFGPGTRLTVL.

This clone appeared once. The chain employs TRBV2 and TRBJ1-5, with unresolved D. CDR3 size: 12 residues. V gave up 5 bases and J gave up 9 bases, with 11 bases separating them. CDR1 is SNHLY and CDR2 is FYNNEI in the germline V gene. This chain's CDR3 is CASSSPNWPQHF. In DNA, the CDR3 is TGTGCCAGCAGTTCCCCCAATTGGCCCCAGCATTTT.

The rearrangement uses TRBV19 and TRBJ2-1; a possible D gene is TRBD2 (5 bases). The CDR3 totals 15 residues. With 2 bases removed from V and 5 bases from J, the gap between germline ends came to 13 bases. Germline loops: CDR1 LNHDA, CDR2 SQIVND (reference sequence). The CDR3 coding sequence is TGTGCCAGTAGTATATATAAGGGAGCTCACAATGAGCAGTTCTTC. It encodes CASSIYKGAHNEQFF.

The chain combines TRBV12-3 or TRBV12-4 with TRBJ1-1, with a weak D call TRBD1 (5 bases). CDR3 length: 13 amino acids. Deletions cut 6 bases from V and 2 bases from J, with 10 bases between. The CDR3 region is CASRLQDNTEAFF. The CDR3 bases are TGTGCCAGCAGACTACAGGACAACACTGAAGCTTTCTTT.

This clone was counted a few times. Distinct nucleotide sequences in the sample also encode this CDR3. The chain is built from TRBV7-3 and TRBJ2-2, with D perhaps matching TRBD1 (5 bases). Germline CDR1 reads SGHTA; CDR2 reads FQGTGA. Trimming pared 5 bases from V and 5 bases from J, leaving 6 bases between. There are 12 residues in the CDR3. The CDR3 reads CASSQGTGELFF. CDR3 nucleotides: TGTGCCAGCAGCCAGGGTACCGGGGAGCTGTTTTTT.

The chain's CDR3 is CASVQDRPGTGELFF. CDR3 nucleotide sequence: TGTGCCAGTGTTCAGGACAGGCCGGGGACCGGGGAGCTGTTTTTT. The chain combines TRBV2 with TRBJ2-2; 7 nucleotides match TRBD1. Germline lookup yields CDR1 SNHLY and CDR2 FYNNEI. The ends lost 9 bases at V and 5 bases at J; junction bases unmatched: 12. The CDR3 runs to 15 residues.

This chain joins TRBV29-1 and TRBJ1-3; no definite D call. The CDR3 spans 11 residues. Trimming shortened V by 8 bases and J by 4 bases, and 9 bases separated the two germline ends. From germline, CDR1 is SQVTM and CDR2 ANQGSEA. The CDR3 loop is CSTLQGNTIYF. CDR3 DNA sequence: TGCAGCACCCTACAGGGAAACACCATATATTTT. Looking up the rest from reference TRBV29-1 and TRBJ1-3 gives the full variable domain: SAVISQKPSRDICQRGTSLTIQCQVDSQVTMMFWYRQQPGQSLTLIATANQGSEATYESGFVIDKFPISRPNLTFSTLTVSNMSPEDSSIYLCSTLQGNTIYFGEGSWLTVV.

V and J are TRBV7-2 and TRBJ2-3; 9 bases are a match to TRBD2. Germline V gene data show CDR1 as SGHTA and CDR2 as FQGNSA. V dropped 5 bases and J dropped 7; count of bases not matched to a gene: 7. This CDR3 region has 14 residues. CDR3: CASSLTSGGYTQYF. The CDR3 nucleotides read TGTGCCAGCAGCCTAACCAGCGGGGGGTATACGCAGTATTTT. Based on the CDR3 plus reference TRBV7-2 and TRBJ2-3, the full variable domain is GAGVSQSPSNKVTEKGKDVELRCDPISGHTALYWYRQSLGQGLEFLIYFQGNSAPDKSGLPSDRFSAERTGGSVSTLTIQRTQQEDSAVYLCASSLTSGGYTQYFGPGTRLTVL.

The chain employs TRBV6-4 and TRBJ2-3; maybe TRBD2 (6 bases). The CDR3 is 14 amino acids. The V gene lost 6 bases and the J gene lost 3 bases, with 13 bases spanning the gap. The germline gives CDR1 MRHNA, CDR2 SNTAGT. CDR3 sequence: CASSAYGGTDTQYF. CDR3 nucleotides: TGTGCCAGCAGCGCGTACGGGGGAACAGATACGCAGTATTTT.

The chain couples TRBV18 to TRBJ1-4, with 8 bases lining up with TRBD1. V dropped 5 bases and J dropped 3; count of bases not matched to a gene: 5. Germline values: CDR1 KGHSH, CDR2 LQKENI. This CDR3 contains 15 residues. CDR3: CASSSQGAPNEKLFF. The DNA of the CDR3 is TGTGCCAGCTCATCCCAGGGGGCACCTAATGAAAAACTGTTTTTT.

Comment on this clone: Other nucleotide sequences from this sample produce the same CDR3. V is TRBV6-5 and J is TRBJ2-2; tentative D call: TRBD1 (6 bases). Trimming took off 2 bases at V and 2 bases at J, with 12 bases between the two ends. Germline V CDR1 and CDR2: MNHEY, SVGAGI. This CDR3 has 16 amino acids. In nucleotides, the CDR3 is TGTGCCAGCAGTTACGCCGGGACACTAAACACCGGGGAGCTGTTTTTT. Translated, it gives CASSYAGTLNTGELFF.